This T cell receptor beta chain is from a study of T-cell memory formation after mild COVID-19. A single record per CDR3 protein comes from TCRdb applying MiXCR to the 5' RACE reads. The repertoire holds 500,000 to 600,000 distinct CDR3 sequences, with over 15% as singletons. About this clonotype itself: Its target is unknown.

Study-wide points: Contracting clones localized mainly to CM and EM when CD4+ and mainly to EMRA when CD8+. Among clones contracting day 15 to 85, CD4/CD8 was balanced, whereas later expanders leaned CD4+. The study detected some responding clones in pre-infection memory, suggesting cross-reactive memory joined.

The sequence came from an adult woman who had mild COVID-19 (a few samples of this study predate the infection). Cell type and time point are not known. The sequenced sample consisted of PBMCs or a T cell subset sorted from them (not recorded which).

The DNA of the CDR3 is TGCGCCAGCAGCCCTTCGGGGGGGCGACCAGATACGCAGTATTTT. Translating gives CASSPSGGRPDTQYF. The J gene is TRBJ2-3, the V gene TRBV5-1, with TRBD2 matching over 8 bases. CDR1 and CDR2 from the germline V gene are SGHRS and YFSETQ. The CDR3 is made up of 15 amino acids. The V segment lost 4 bases and the J segment 4 bases; nucleotides outside the gene matches: 8.